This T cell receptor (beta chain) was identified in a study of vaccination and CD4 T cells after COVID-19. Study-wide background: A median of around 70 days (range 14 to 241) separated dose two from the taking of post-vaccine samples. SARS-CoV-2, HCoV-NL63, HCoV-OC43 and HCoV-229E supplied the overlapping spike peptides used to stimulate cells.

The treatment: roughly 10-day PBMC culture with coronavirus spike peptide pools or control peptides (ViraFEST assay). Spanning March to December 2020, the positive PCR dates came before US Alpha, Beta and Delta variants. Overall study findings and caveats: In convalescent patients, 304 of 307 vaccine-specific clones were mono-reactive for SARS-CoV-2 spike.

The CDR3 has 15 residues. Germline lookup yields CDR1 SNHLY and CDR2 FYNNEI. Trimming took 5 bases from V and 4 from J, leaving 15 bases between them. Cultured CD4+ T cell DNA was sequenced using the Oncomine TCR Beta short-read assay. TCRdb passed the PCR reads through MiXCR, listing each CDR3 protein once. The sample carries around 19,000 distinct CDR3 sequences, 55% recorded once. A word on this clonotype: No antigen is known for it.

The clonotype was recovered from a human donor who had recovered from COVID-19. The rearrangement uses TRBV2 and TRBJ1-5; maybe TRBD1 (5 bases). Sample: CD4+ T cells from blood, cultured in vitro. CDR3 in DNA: TGTGCCAGCAGTCCCGAGGAGGGGCCTAATCAGCCCCAGCATTTT. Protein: CASSPEEGPNQPQHF.